A selection of T cell receptor beta chains follows, all from one sample in a study of identical twins. TCRdb used MiXCR to reprocess the 5' RACE reads, holding one entry per CDR3 protein. This repertoire shows 700,000 or so distinct CDR3 sequences, more than 6.5% found once; its top ten account for more than 0.75%. The data also belong to a second study, concerning yellow fever vaccine responses in identical twins.

The sample consisted of PBMCs. The receptors originated from a woman under 30 in good health. Each CDR3 is given with its conserved first and last residue. Fields, in order: J gene, CDR3 length, V gene, D gene, clone size, CDR3 protein, CDR3 DNA. D genes are given only for firm matches. Size is omitted from some rows. Given values are once, few, many or a class for expanded clones.

J: TRBJ2-7; length: 14; V: TRBV6-5; D: TRBD2; size: few; CDR3: CASSSGGLPYEQYF; DNA: TGTGCCAGCAGTTCGGGGGGACTTCCCTACGAGCAGTACTTC
J: TRBJ2-5; length: 13; V: TRBV24-1; D: NA; size: NA; CDR3: CATSAPSQETQYF; DNA: TGTGCCACCAGTGCCCCCAGCCAAGAGACCCAGTACTTC
J: TRBJ2-7; length: 15; V: TRBV7-8; D: NA; size: NA; CDR3: CASSLGGQSIYEQYF; DNA: TGTGCCAGCAGCTTAGGAGGACAGTCCATCTACGAGCAGTACTTC
J: TRBJ2-1; length: 15; V: TRBV4-3; D: TRBD2; size: NA; CDR3: CASSPLAGGVDEQFF; DNA: TGCGCCAGCAGCCCACTAGCGGGAGGGGTGGATGAGCAGTTCTTC
J: TRBJ2-4; length: 13; V: TRBV7-9; D: NA; size: many; CDR3: CASSLVDENIQYF; DNA: TGTGCCAGCAGCTTAGTTGACGAAAACATTCAGTACTTC
J: TRBJ2-3; length: 15; V: TRBV15; D: NA; size: few; CDR3: CATRPPDLATDTQYF; DNA: TGTGCCACCCGCCCCCCCGACCTAGCGACAGATACGCAGTATTTT
J: TRBJ1-5; length: 18; V: TRBV12-3/TRBV12-4; D: TRBD1; size: few; CDR3: CASSYGTGDLYSNQPQHF; DNA: TGTGCCAGCAGTTACGGGACAGGGGACCTGTATAGCAATCAGCCCCAGCATTTT
J: TRBJ2-5; length: 15; V: TRBV5-1; D: NA; size: NA; CDR3: CASSLSSGERETQYF; DNA: TGCGCCAGCAGCTTGTCGTCAGGGGAGCGGGAGACCCAGTACTTC
J: TRBJ2-7; length: 17; V: TRBV6-1; D: NA; size: NA; CDR3: CASSPHHGGRERHEQYF; DNA: TGTGCCAGCAGCCCACACCACGGTGGCAGGGAAAGGCACGAGCAGTACTTC
J: TRBJ2-1; length: 15; V: TRBV28; D: TRBD1; size: few; CDR3: CASRSPGQRYNEQFF; DNA: TGTGCCAGCAGGAGCCCGGGACAGAGGTACAATGAGCAGTTCTTC